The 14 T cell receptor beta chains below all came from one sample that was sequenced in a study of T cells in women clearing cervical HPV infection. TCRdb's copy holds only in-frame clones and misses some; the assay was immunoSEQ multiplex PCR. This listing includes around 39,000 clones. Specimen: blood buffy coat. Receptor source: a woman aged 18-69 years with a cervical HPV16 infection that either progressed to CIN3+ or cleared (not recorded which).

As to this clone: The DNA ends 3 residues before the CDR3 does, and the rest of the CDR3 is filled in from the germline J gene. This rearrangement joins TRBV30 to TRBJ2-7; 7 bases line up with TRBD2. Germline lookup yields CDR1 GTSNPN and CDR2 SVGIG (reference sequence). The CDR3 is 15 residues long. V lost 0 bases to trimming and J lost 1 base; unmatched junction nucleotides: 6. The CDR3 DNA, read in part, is TGTGCCTGGAGTGTGGAGGCAGCGGGATCCTACGAG. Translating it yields CAWSVEAAGSYE. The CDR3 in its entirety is CAWSVEAAGSYEQYF.

The covered CDR3 bases are TGTGCCAGCAGTTACTCGTATCGCGGGGTGGGAAATGAC. Its translation is CASSYSYRGVGND. The full CDR3 protein is CASSYSYRGVGNDYTF. The V and J genes are TRBV6-2 or TRBV6-3 and TRBJ1-2, with no clear D. The read stops 3 residues short of the end of the CDR3; the missing end is completed from the germline J gene. Looked up from germline, CDR1 is MNHEY and CDR2 is SVGEGT. This CDR3 spans 16 amino acids.

CDR3 region: CASAPDRGQPQHF. CDR3 DNA, as far as it was read: TGCGCCAGCGCGCCGGACAGGGGGCAGCCC. V is TRBV10-2 and J is TRBJ1-5, with 10 bases aligning to TRBD1. The read stops 3 residues short of the end of the CDR3; the missing end is completed from the germline J gene. V dropped 8 bases and J dropped 7; count of bases not matched to a gene: 5. The germline gives CDR1 WSHSY, CDR2 SAAADI. This CDR3 has 13 amino acids.

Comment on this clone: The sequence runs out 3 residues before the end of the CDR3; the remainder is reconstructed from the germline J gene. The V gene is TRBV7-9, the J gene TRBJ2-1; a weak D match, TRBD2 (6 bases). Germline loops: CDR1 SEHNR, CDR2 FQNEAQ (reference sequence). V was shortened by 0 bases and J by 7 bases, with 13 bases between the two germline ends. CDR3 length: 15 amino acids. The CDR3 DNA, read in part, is TGTGCCAGCAGCTTAGCGCTCGGGGGTAGAAATGAG. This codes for CASSLALGGRNE. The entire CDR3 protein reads CASSLALGGRNEQFF.

This chain's CDR3 is CSARDNLAAPYNEQFF. The CDR3 bases that were read are TGCAGTGCTAGAGATAATCTAGCGGCGCCCTACAATGAG. This chain joins TRBV20-1 and TRBJ2-1, with 7 bases that match TRBD2. Coverage ceases 3 residues before the CDR3 finishes, and the germline J gene fills in the end. Germline CDR1 is DFQATT and CDR2 is SNEGSKA (reference sequence). CDR3 length equals 16 residues. V lost 0 bases to trimming and J lost 2 bases; unmatched junction nucleotides: 7.

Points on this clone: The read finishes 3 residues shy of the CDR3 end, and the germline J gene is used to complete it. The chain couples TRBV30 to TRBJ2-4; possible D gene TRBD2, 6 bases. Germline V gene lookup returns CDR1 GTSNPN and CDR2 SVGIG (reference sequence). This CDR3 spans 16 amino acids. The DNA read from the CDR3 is TGTGCCTGGAGTCCACCCCTCGGGGGACGAAACTATGGT. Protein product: CAWSPPLGGRNYG. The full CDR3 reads CAWSPPLGGRNYGQYF.

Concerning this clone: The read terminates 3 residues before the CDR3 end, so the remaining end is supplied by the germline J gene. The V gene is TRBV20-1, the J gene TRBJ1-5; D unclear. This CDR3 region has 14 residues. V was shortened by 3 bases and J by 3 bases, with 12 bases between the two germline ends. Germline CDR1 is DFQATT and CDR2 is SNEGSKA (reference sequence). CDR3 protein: CSARGGYANQPQHF. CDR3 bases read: TGCAGTGCTAGGGGCGGGTATGCCAATCAGCCC.

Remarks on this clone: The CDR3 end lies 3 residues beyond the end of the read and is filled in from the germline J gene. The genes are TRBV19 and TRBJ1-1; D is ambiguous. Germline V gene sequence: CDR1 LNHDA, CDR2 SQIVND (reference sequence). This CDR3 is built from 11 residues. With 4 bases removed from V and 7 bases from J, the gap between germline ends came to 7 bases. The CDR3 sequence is CASSTLGEAFF. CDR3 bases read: TGTGCCAGTAGTACCCTAGGTGAA.

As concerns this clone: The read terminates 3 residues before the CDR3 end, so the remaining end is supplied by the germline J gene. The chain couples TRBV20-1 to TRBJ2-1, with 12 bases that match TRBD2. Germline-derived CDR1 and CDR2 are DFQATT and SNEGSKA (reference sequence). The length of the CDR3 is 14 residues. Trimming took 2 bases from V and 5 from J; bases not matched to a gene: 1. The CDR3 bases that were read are TGCAGTGCTAGATGGACTAGCGGGAACAATGAG. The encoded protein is CSARWTSGNNE. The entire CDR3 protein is CSARWTSGNNEQFF.

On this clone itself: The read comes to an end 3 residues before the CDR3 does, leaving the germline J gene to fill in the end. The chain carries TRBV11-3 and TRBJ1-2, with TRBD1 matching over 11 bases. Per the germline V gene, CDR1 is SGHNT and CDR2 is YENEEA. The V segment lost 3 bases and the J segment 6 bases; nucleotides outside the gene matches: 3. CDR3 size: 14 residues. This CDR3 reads CASSLDRGRDGYTF. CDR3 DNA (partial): TGTGCCAGCAGCTTGGACAGGGGGCGAGATGGC.

The sequenced part of the CDR3 DNA is TGTGCCATCAGTGACAAGGGCACCGGGACAGGGACTAACTATGGC. Protein: CAISDKGTGTGTNYG. The CDR3 reads in full as CAISDKGTGTGTNYGYTF. The rearrangement joins TRBV10-3 to TRBJ1-2; 9 bases are shared with TRBD1. Read coverage stops 3 residues before the CDR3 terminus; the germline J gene supplies the remainder. The V gene's germline CDR1 is ENHRY and CDR2 SYGVKD. V lost 3 bases and J lost 0; bases outside the gene matches: 11. The CDR3 extends over 18 amino acids.

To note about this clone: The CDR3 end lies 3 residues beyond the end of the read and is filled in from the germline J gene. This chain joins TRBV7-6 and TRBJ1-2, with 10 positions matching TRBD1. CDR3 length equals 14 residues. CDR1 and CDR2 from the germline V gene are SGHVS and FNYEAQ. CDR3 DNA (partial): TGTGCCAGCAGCCAAGCCGGGACAGGGGACGGC. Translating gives CASSQAGTGDG. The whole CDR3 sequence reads CASSQAGTGDGYTF.

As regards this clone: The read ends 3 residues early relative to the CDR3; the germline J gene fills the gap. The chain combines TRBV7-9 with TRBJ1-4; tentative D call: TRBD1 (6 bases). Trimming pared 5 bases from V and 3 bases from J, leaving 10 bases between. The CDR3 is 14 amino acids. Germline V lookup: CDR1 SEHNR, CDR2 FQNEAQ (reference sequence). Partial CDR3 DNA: TGTGCCAGCAGCCATGGACAGTCTAATGAAAAA. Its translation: CASSHGQSNEK. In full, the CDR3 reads CASSHGQSNEKLFF.

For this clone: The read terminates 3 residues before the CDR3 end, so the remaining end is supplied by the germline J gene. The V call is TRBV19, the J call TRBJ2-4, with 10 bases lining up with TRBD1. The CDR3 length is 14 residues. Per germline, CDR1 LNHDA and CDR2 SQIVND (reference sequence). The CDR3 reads CASIRQGATGGQYF. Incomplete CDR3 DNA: TGTGCCAGTATACGACAGGGGGCAACTGGTGGT.